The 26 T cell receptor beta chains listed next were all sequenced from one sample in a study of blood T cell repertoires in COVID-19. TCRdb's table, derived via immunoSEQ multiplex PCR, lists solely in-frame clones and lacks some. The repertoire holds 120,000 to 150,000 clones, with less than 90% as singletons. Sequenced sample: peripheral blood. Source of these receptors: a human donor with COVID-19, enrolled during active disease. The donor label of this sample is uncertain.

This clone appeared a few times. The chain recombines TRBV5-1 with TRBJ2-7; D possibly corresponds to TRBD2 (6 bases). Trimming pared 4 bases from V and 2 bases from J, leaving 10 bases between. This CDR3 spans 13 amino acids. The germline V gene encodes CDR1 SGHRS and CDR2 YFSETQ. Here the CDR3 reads CASSTGLTYEQYF. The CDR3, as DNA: TGCGCCAGCAGCACGGGACTTACCTACGAGCAGTACTTC.

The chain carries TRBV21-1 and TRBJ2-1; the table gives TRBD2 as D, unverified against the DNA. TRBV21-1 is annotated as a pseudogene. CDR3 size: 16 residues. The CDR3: CASSCADSLSYNEQFF. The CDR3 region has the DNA TGTGCCAGCAGCTGTGCGGATTCCCTCTCCTACAATGAGCAGTTCTTC.

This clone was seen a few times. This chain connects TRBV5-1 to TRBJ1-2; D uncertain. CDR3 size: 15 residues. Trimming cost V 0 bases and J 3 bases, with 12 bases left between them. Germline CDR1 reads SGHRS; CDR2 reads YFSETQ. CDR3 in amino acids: CASSLAGREYYGYTF. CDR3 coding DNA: TGCGCCAGCAGCTTGGCAGGAAGGGAGTACTATGGCTACACCTTC.

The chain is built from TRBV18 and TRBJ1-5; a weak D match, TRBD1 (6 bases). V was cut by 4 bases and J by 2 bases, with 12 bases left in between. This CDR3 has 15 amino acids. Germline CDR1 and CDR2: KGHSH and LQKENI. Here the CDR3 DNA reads TGTGCCAGCTCACTGCAAGGGGGGGGCAATCAGCCCCAGCATTTT. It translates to CASSLQGGGNQPQHF. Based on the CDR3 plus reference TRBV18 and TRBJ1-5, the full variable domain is NAGVMQNPRHLVRRRGQEARLRCSPMKGHSHVYWYRQLPEEGLKFMVYLQKENIIDESGMPKERFSAEFPKEGPSILRIQQVVRGDSAAYFCASSLQGGGNQPQHFGDGTRLSIL.

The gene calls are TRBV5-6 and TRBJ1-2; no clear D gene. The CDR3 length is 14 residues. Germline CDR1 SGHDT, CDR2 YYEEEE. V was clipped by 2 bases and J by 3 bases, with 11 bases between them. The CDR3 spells CASSLFIRDYGYTF. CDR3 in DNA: TGTGCCAGCAGCTTATTCATAAGAGACTATGGCTACACCTTC.

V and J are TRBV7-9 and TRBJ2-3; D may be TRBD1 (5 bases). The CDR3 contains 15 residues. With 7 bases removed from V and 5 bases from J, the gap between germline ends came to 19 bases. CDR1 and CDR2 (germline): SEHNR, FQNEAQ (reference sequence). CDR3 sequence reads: CASTPVGGAGDTQYF. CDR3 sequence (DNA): TGTGCCAGCACCCCCGTTGGTGGGGCCGGAGATACGCAGTATTTT.

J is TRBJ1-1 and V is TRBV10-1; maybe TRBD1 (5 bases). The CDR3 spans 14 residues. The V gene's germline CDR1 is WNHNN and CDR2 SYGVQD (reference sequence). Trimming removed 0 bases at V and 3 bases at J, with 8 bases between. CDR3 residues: CASSESPGDTEAFF. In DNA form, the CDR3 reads TGCGCCAGCAGTGAGTCACCGGGGGACACTGAAGCTTTCTTT.

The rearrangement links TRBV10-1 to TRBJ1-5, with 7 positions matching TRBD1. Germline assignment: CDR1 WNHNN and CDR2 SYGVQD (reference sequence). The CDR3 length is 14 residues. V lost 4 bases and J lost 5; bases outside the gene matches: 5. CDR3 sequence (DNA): TGCGCCAGCAGTGTCACAGGGGAGGATCAGCCCCAGCATTTT. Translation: CASSVTGEDQPQHF.

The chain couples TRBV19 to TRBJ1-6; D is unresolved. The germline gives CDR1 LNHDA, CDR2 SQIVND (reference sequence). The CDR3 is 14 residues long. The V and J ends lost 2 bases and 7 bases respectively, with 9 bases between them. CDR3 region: CASSIRVQNSPLHF. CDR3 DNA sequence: TGTGCCAGTAGTATAAGAGTCCAAAATTCACCCCTCCACTTT.

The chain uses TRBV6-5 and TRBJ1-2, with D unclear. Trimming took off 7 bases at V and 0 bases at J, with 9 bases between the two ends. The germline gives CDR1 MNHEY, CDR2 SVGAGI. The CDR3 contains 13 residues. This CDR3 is CASNSQSNYGYTF. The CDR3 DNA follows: TGTGCCAGCAATTCCCAATCTAACTATGGCTACACCTTC.

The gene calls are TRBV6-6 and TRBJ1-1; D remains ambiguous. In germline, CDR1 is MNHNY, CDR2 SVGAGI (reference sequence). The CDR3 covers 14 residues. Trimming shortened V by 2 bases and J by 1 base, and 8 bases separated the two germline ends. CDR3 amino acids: CASSYRRGNTEAFF. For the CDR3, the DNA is TGTGCCAGCAGTTACCGACGGGGGAACACTGAAGCTTTCTTT.

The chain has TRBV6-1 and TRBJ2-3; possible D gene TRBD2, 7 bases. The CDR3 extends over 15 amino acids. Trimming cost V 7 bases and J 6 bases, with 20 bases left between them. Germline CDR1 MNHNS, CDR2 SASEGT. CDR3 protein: CASTIGDRGADTQYF. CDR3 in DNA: TGTGCCAGCACCATCGGGGATCGGGGGGCCGATACGCAGTATTTT.

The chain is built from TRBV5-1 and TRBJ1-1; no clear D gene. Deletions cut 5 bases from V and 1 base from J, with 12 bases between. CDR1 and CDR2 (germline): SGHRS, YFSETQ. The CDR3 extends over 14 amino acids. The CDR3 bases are TGCGCCAGCAGTCCCCTCCCGGGGAACACTGAAGCTTTCTTT. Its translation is CASSPLPGNTEAFF.

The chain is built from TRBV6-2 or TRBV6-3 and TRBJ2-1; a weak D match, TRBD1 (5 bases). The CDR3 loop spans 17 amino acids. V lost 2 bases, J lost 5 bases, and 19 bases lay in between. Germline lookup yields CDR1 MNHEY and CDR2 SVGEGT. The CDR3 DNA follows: TGTGCCAGCAGTTACCCACCAGGGAACCCGCGGAACAATGAGCAGTTCTTC. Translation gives CASSYPPGNPRNNEQFF.

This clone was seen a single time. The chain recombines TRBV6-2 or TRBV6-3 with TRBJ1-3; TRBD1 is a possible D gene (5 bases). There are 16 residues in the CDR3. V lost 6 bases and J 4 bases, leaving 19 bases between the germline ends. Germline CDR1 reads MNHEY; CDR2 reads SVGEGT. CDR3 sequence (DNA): TGTGCCAGCAGCGACTTCCGCGGGGCTGGCGGAAACACCATATATTTT. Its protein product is CASSDFRGAGGNTIYF.

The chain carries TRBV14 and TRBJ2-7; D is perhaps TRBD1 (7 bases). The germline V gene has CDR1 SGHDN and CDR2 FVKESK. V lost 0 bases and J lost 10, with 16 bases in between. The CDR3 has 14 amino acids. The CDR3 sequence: CASSQEWPGGRQYF. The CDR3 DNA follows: TGTGCCAGCAGCCAAGAATGGCCAGGGGGGCGCCAGTACTTC.

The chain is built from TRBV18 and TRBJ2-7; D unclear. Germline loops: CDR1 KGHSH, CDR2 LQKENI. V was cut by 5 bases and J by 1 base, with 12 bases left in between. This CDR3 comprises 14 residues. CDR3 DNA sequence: TGTGCCAGCTCAAAAGTTGGCAGTTCCTACGAGCAGTACTTC. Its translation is CASSKVGSSYEQYF.

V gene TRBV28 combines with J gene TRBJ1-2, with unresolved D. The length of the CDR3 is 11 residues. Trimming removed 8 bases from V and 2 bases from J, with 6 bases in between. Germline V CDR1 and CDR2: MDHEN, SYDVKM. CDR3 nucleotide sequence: TGTGCCAGCGGGCACAACTATGGCTACACCTTC. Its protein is CASGHNYGYTF.

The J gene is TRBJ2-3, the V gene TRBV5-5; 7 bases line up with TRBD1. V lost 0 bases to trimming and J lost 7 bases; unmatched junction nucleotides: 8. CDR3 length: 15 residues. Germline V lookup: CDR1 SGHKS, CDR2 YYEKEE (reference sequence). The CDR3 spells CASSLEGGQTYTQYF. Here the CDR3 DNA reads TGTGCCAGCAGCTTGGAAGGGGGCCAGACTTATACGCAGTATTTT. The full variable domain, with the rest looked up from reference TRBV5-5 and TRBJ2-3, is DAGVTQSPTHLIKTRGQQVTLRCSPISGHKSVSWYQQVLGQGPQFIFQYYEKEERGRGNFPDRFSARQFPNYSSELNVNALLLGDSALYLCASSLEGGQTYTQYFGPGTRLTVL.

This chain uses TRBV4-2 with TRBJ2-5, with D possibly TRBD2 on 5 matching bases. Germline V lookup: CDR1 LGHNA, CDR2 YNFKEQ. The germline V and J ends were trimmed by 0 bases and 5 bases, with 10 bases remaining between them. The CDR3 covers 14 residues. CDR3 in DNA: TGTGCCAGCAGCCAAGACACTAGTGTTGAGACCCAGTACTTC. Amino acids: CASSQDTSVETQYF.

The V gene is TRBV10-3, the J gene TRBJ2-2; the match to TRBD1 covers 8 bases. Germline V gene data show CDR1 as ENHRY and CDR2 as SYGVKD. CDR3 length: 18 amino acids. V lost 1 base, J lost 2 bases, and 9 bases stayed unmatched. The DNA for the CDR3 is TGTGCCATCAGTGAGTACGGTCAGGGGGCAGCTAACACCGGGGAGCTGTTTTTT. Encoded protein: CAISEYGQGAANTGELFF.

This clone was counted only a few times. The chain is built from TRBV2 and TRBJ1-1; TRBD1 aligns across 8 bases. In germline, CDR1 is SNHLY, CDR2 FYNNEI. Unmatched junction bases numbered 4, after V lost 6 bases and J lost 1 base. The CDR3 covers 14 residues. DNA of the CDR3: TGTGCCAGCAGGACGGACAGGGCGAACACTGAAGCTTTCTTT. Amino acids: CASRTDRANTEAFF.

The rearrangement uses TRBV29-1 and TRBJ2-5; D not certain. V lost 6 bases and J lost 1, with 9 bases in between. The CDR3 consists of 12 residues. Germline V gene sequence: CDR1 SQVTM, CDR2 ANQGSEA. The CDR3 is CSVDSGQETQYF. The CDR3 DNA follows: TGCAGCGTCGACTCGGGCCAAGAGACCCAGTACTTC.

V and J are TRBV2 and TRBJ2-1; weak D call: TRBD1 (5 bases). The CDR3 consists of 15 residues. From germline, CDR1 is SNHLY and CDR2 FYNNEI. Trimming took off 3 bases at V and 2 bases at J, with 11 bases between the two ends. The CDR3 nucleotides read TGTGCCAGCAGTGATTGGACAAAGACCTACAATGAGCAGTTCTTC. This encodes CASSDWTKTYNEQFF.

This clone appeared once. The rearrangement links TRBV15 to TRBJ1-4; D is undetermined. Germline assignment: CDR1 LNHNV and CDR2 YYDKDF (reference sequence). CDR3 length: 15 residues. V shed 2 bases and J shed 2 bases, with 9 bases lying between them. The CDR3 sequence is CATSRKYATNEKLFF. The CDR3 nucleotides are TGTGCCACCAGCAGAAAGTACGCGACTAATGAAAAACTGTTTTTT. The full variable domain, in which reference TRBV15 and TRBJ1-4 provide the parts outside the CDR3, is DAMVIQNPRYQVTQFGKPVTLSCSQTLNHNVMYWYQQKSSQAPKLLFHYYDKDFNNEADTPDNFQSRRPNTSFCFLDIRSPGLGDTAMYLCATSRKYATNEKLFFGSGTQLSVL.

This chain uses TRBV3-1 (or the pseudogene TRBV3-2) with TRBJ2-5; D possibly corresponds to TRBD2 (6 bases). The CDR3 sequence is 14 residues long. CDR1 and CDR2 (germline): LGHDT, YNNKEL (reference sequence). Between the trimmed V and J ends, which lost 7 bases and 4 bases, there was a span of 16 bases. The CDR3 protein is CASTQGRGGETQYF. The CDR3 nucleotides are TGTGCCAGCACTCAAGGGCGGGGAGGAGAGACCCAGTACTTC.